The present T cell receptor beta chain was sequenced within a study of cytomegalovirus exposure and HLA in healthy donors. Notes on the study in general: The study designated roughly 160 TCR beta chains cytomegalovirus-associated.

Libraries were prepared by immunoSEQ multiplex PCR; TCRdb keeps only in-frame clonotypes and omits some of them. Of about 140,000 clones listed, about 87% were seen once; the top ten hold approximately 10%. About this clone: The antigen remains undetermined.

V was cut by 2 bases and J by 6 bases, with 14 bases left in between. The CDR3 is 15 residues long. Germline values: CDR1 MGHRA, CDR2 YSYEKL. The J gene is TRBJ1-5, the V gene TRBV4-1; possible D gene TRBD1, 6 bases. The sample taken for sequencing was PBMCs. The TCR was taken from a young man in good health and CMV-seropositive. Here the CDR3 reads CASSQRAGDAQPQHF. The DNA of the CDR3 is TGCGCCAGCAGCCAAAGGGCAGGGGATGCTCAGCCCCAGCATTTT.